Shown below are 14 T cell receptor beta chains from a single sample sequenced in a study of cytomegalovirus exposure and HLA in healthy donors. PCR was performed using 60 Vbeta and 13 Jbeta primers. Repertoires were generated with immunoSEQ multiplex PCR, while TCRdb's copy carries only in-frame clones and drops some. This sample has tens of thousands of clones, with just under 80% found just once. Material for sequencing was PBMCs. All receptors derive from a woman aged 40-49 years in good health and CMV-seronegative.

V usage is TRBV27 and J usage is TRBJ2-7; no definite D call. The CDR3 has 14 amino acids. The germline V gene encodes CDR1 MNHEY and CDR2 SMNVEV (reference sequence). The germline V and J ends were trimmed by 3 bases and 6 bases, with 15 bases remaining between them. The CDR3 protein is CASSFRRIPSEQYF. As DNA, the CDR3 is TGTGCCAGCAGTTTCAGACGGATTCCTAGCGAGCAGTACTTC.

The V call is TRBV7-9, the J call TRBJ2-1; 11 nucleotides match TRBD2. V shed 6 bases and J 9 bases; nucleotides not matched to a gene: 10. Germline assignment: CDR1 SEHNR and CDR2 FQNEAQ (reference sequence). This CDR3 region has 15 residues. The DNA of the CDR3 is TGTGCCAGCAGTTCGCTTAGCGGGAGGGTGGGTGAGCAGTTCTTC. Its protein product is CASSSLSGRVGEQFF.

The chain combines TRBV5-6 with TRBJ2-1, with D tentatively TRBD2 (5 bases). From germline, CDR1 is SGHDT and CDR2 YYEEEE. V was trimmed by 7 bases and J by 0 bases, leaving 11 bases between them. The CDR3 is 14 residues long. The CDR3 is CASSREFSYNEQFF. The CDR3 nucleotides read TGTGCCAGCTCTAGGGAGTTCTCCTACAATGAGCAGTTCTTC.

The V and J genes are TRBV9 and TRBJ1-1; 8 bases agree with TRBD1. The trim removed 0 bases at V and 6 bases at J, leaving 4 bases unmatched. The germline V gene has CDR1 SGDLS and CDR2 YYNGEE. This CDR3 comprises 14 residues. CDR3 amino acids: CASSVAGGAAEAFF. The CDR3 nucleotides read TGTGCCAGCAGCGTAGCAGGGGGCGCCGCTGAAGCTTTCTTT.

J is TRBJ2-5 and V is TRBV5-4; a weak D match, TRBD1 (7 bases). The J call may be faulty, since TRBJ2-7 better matches the DNA end. The V gene's germline CDR1 is SGHNT and CDR2 YYREEE (reference sequence). The CDR3 sequence is 15 residues long. The CDR3 region is CASSQGGSSSYEQYF. CDR3 sequence (DNA): TGTGCCAGCAGCCAGGGGGGCAGCAGCTCCTACGAGCAGTACTTC.

The rearrangement joins TRBV9 to TRBJ1-5, with D perhaps matching TRBD1 (5 bases). V was cut by 2 bases and J by 0 bases, with 9 bases left in between. The germline V gene has CDR1 SGDLS and CDR2 YYNGEE. CDR3 size: 15 residues. Here the CDR3 DNA reads TGTGCCAGCAGCGTCGACAGCTATAGCAATCAGCCCCAGCATTTT. Its protein product is CASSVDSYSNQPQHF. The full variable domain, with the rest looked up from reference TRBV9 and TRBJ1-5, is DSGVTQTPKHLITATGQRVTLRCSPRSGDLSVYWYQQSLDQGLQFLIQYYNGEERAKGNILERFSAQQFPDLHSELNLSSLELGDSALYFCASSVDSYSNQPQHFGDGTRLSIL.

The chain combines TRBV27 with TRBJ2-7; D is possibly TRBD1 (6 bases). The germline V gene has CDR1 MNHEY and CDR2 SMNVEV (reference sequence). The CDR3 spans 15 residues. V lost 9 bases to trimming and J lost 3 bases, with 21 bases between them. In DNA, the CDR3 is TGTGCCAGTAAGGGACACGGGATCGGAAGCTACGAGCAGTACTTC. Amino acids: CASKGHGIGSYEQYF.

V usage is TRBV5-1 and J usage is TRBJ1-2; 10 positions agree with TRBD1. CDR1 is SGHRS, CDR2 YFSETQ, per germline. The CDR3 covers 14 residues. Trimming at V came to 4 bases and at J to 8 bases, leaving 8 bases not matched to a gene. The CDR3, as DNA: TGCGCCAGCAGCCTTCAGACAGGGGGCTACGGCTACACCTTC. Protein sequence: CASSLQTGGYGYTF.

The chain has TRBV27 and TRBJ1-1; D possibly corresponds to TRBD1 (6 bases). V was pared by 6 bases and J by 2 bases, with 13 bases between. This CDR3 spans 14 amino acids. Germline values: CDR1 MNHEY, CDR2 SMNVEV (reference sequence). The CDR3 DNA follows: TGTGCCAGCAGCCCTCGGACAGCCAACACTGAAGCTTTCTTT. As protein: CASSPRTANTEAFF.

V usage is TRBV27 and J usage is TRBJ2-1, with D possibly matching TRBD1 (5 bases). V was shortened by 4 bases and J by 6 bases, with 7 bases between the two germline ends. This CDR3 has 12 residues. From germline, CDR1 is MNHEY and CDR2 SMNVEV (reference sequence). DNA for the CDR3: TGTGCCAGCAGTTACCAGGGCAATGAGCAGTTCTTC. As protein: CASSYQGNEQFF.

The genes are TRBV27 and TRBJ2-7, with TRBD1 identical over 8 bases. The CDR3 is 18 residues long. Germline V gene lookup returns CDR1 MNHEY and CDR2 SMNVEV (reference sequence). V shed 4 bases, J shed 3 bases, and the junction held 17 bases outside the gene matches. The CDR3 region has the DNA TGTGCCAGCAGTTCCTCTCGCCTCCTGGGACAGGCCCACTACGAGCAGTACTTC. This codes for CASSSSRLLGQAHYEQYF.

V and J are TRBV29-1 and TRBJ1-1; 8 bases match TRBD1. This CDR3 comprises 13 residues. Germline CDR1 SQVTM, CDR2 ANQGSEA. The V gene end was trimmed by 7 bases and the J gene end by 2 bases; junction bases not matched to a gene: 6. In DNA, the CDR3 is TGCAGCGCCCGACAGGGGCGTAACACTGAAGCTTTCTTT. This sequence encodes CSARQGRNTEAFF.

By proportion, this clone is medium-sized. The chain links TRBV6-1 to TRBJ2-3; a weak D match, TRBD2 (5 bases). V shed 8 bases and J shed 2 bases, with 14 bases lying between them. Germline lookup yields CDR1 MNHNS and CDR2 SASEGT. This CDR3 is built from 14 residues. The CDR3 bases are TGTGCCAGCGCCGAGGGTAGGGACACAGATACGCAGTATTTT. The encoded protein is CASAEGRDTDTQYF.

CDR3 sequence (DNA): TGCAGCGTTAATGGAGCAGAACTAGGATCGGGGGAGCAGTACTTC. Amino acids: CSVNGAELGSGEQYF. This chain connects TRBV29-1 to TRBJ2-7; a possible D gene is TRBD2 (5 bases). Germline loops: CDR1 SQVTM, CDR2 ANQGSEA. The CDR3 sequence is 15 residues long. V was trimmed by 5 bases and J by 7 bases, leaving 24 bases between them.